The 30 T cell receptor beta chains in this list originate from one sample, sequenced in a study of blood T cell repertoires in COVID-19 (dated by TCRdb to 2020 to 2022). Library method: the immunoSEQ multiplex PCR assay. Here the immuneACCESS table is served through TCRdb, limited to in-frame sequences with V and J called. Missing clones are a known gap in these copies; in checked studies unresolved V genes cover under half, and the rest lacks a known reason. This sample comprises around 250,000 clones, around 80% of them detected only once. Of the sample, 4.5% to 6.5% falls within the top ten clones. The specimen sequenced was peripheral blood. These TCRs come from a man at least 80 years old with acute or convalescent COVID-19.

The rearrangement uses TRBV2 and TRBJ1-6; maybe TRBD1 (5 bases). V lost 10 bases and J 7 bases, leaving 14 bases between the germline ends. CDR3 length: 13 residues. The germline gives CDR1 SNHLY, CDR2 FYNNEI. CDR3 nucleotides: TGTGCCACCCACGGGGGGGGAAATTCACCCCTCCACTTT. Amino acid sequence: CATHGGGNSPLHF.

This chain uses TRBV5-1 with TRBJ2-5, with D possibly being TRBD2 (6 bases). The CDR3 length is 15 residues. Trimming took 7 bases from V and 3 from J, leaving 19 bases between them. Germline V gene sequence: CDR1 SGHRS, CDR2 YFSETQ. CDR3 bases: TGCGCCAGCCGGAGATGGGGGGAAAAAGAAGAGACCCAGTACTTC. This encodes CASRRWGEKEETQYF.

The chain has TRBV27 and TRBJ2-1; D possibly corresponds to TRBD1 (5 bases). Between the trimmed V and J ends, which lost 1 base and 8 bases, there was a span of 12 bases. In germline, CDR1 is MNHEY, CDR2 SMNVEV (reference sequence). CDR3 length: 14 amino acids. The CDR3 nucleotides read TGTGCCAGCAGTTTATGGCAGGGCTGGGATGAGCAGTTCTTC. This sequence encodes CASSLWQGWDEQFF.

This rearrangement joins TRBV15 to TRBJ2-1; 10 nucleotides align to TRBD2. CDR1 is LNHNV and CDR2 is YYDKDF in the germline V gene (reference sequence). The CDR3 runs to 15 residues. With V trimmed by 4 bases and J by 6 bases, 6 bases remained unmatched. The CDR3 nucleotides read TGTGCCACCAGCATTAGCGGGAGGTTTGGCAATGAGCAGTTCTTC. Residues: CATSISGRFGNEQFF.

The V gene is TRBV6-5, the J gene TRBJ2-2; 10 bases are a match to TRBD1. V was clipped by 6 bases and J by 5 bases; unmatched bases: 3. Per germline, CDR1 MNHEY and CDR2 SVGAGI. The CDR3 runs 14 residues. This CDR3 is CASRRDRGTGELFF. The CDR3 DNA sequence: TGTGCCAGCAGGCGGGACAGGGGAACCGGGGAGCTGTTTTTT.

The chain is built from TRBV5-4 and TRBJ2-7; 7 bases map to TRBD2. Losses at the gene ends were 1 base for V and 2 bases for J; bases not matched to a gene: 3. CDR3 length: 14 residues. CDR1 is SGHNT, CDR2 YYREEE, per germline (reference sequence). The CDR3 DNA reads as TGTGCCAGCAGCTTGTTCGGGGGGACCTACGAGCAGTACTTC. It encodes CASSLFGGTYEQYF.

The chain recombines TRBV5-5 with TRBJ2-7, with D maybe TRBD1 (5 bases). V shed 4 bases and J shed 2 bases, with 10 bases lying between them. Germline values: CDR1 SGHKS, CDR2 YYEKEE (reference sequence). The CDR3 totals 13 residues. CDR3 residues: CASSQDIAYEQYF. For the CDR3, the DNA is TGTGCCAGCAGCCAGGACATAGCCTACGAGCAGTACTTC.

The CDR3 DNA reads as TGCGCCAGCAGCATAACAGGGGGCTCTGGAAACACCATATATTTT. This codes for CASSITGGSGNTIYF. The gene calls are TRBV5-1 and TRBJ1-3, with TRBD1 identical over 8 bases. V lost 4 bases to trimming and J lost 0 bases; unmatched junction nucleotides: 3. Looked up from germline, CDR1 is SGHRS and CDR2 is YFSETQ. The CDR3 length is 15 residues.

This clone was observed once. V usage is TRBV6-5 and J usage is TRBJ1-4, with D perhaps matching TRBD1 (6 bases). V lost 6 bases and J 5 bases, leaving 10 bases between the germline ends. The V gene's germline CDR1 is MNHEY and CDR2 SVGAGI. The CDR3 totals 13 residues. The CDR3, as DNA: TGTGCCAGCAGATCACAGGGAAATGAAAAACTGTTTTTT. It codes for CASRSQGNEKLFF.

This sequence joins TRBV10-1 and TRBJ2-1; 10 nucleotides agree with TRBD2. V was clipped by 9 bases and J by 8 bases; unmatched bases: 7. This CDR3 is 13 amino acids long. Germline V gives CDR1 WNHNN, CDR2 SYGVQD (reference sequence). CDR3 nucleotides: TGCGCCAGTTCCGCTAGCGGGAGCTATGAGCAGTTCTTC. Translating it yields CASSASGSYEQFF.

DNA for the CDR3: TGTGCCAGCACCCAAAACCTGGCGGGAGGGAGGGAGACCCAGTACTTC. Amino acids: CASTQNLAGGRETQYF. This chain joins TRBV11-2 and TRBJ2-5; 9 bases match TRBD2. The CDR3 extends over 16 amino acids. V lost 7 bases, J lost 5 bases, and 14 bases stayed unmatched. The germline V gene encodes CDR1 SGHAT and CDR2 FQNNGV. Full variable domain (missing parts from reference TRBV11-2 and TRBJ2-5): EAGVAQSPRYKIIEKRQSVAFWCNPISGHATLYWYQQILGQGPKLLIQFQNNGVVDDSQLPKDRFSAERLKGVDSTLKIQPAKLEDSAVYLCASTQNLAGGRETQYFGPGTRLLVL.

The gene calls are TRBV28 and TRBJ1-2, with 8 positions matching TRBD1. V lost 5 bases, J lost 8 bases, and 16 bases stayed unmatched. Germline assignment: CDR1 MDHEN and CDR2 SYDVKM. The CDR3 has 16 residues. CDR3 sequence: CASSRSGGPNSSGYTF. CDR3 in DNA: TGTGCCAGCAGTCGGTCAGGGGGCCCGAACTCCTCCGGCTACACCTTC.

The rearrangement joins TRBV10-3 to TRBJ2-7; possible D gene TRBD2, 6 bases. This CDR3 is 16 amino acids long. Trimming removed 0 bases at V and 5 bases at J, with 17 bases between. Germline V gene data show CDR1 as ENHRY and CDR2 as SYGVKD. The CDR3 loop reads CAISESMGGGDNEQYF. In DNA, the CDR3 is TGTGCCATCAGTGAGTCGATGGGGGGAGGTGATAACGAGCAGTACTTC.

The chain combines TRBV6-5 with TRBJ2-7; weak D call: TRBD1 (5 bases). From germline, CDR1 is MNHEY and CDR2 SVGAGI. The CDR3 is 13 residues long. Deletions cut 8 bases from V and 1 base from J, with 12 bases between. In DNA, the CDR3 is TGTGCCAGCCGCCGGCCAGGGTCCTACGAGCAGTACTTC. This gives the protein CASRRPGSYEQYF.

CDR3 sequence: CASSARDRGLGTEAFF. CDR3 coding DNA: TGTGCCAGCAGCGCCCGGGACAGGGGGCTGGGCACTGAAGCTTTCTTT. This chain connects TRBV13 to TRBJ1-1; 12 positions agree with TRBD1. The germline gives CDR1 PRHDT, CDR2 FYEKMQ (reference sequence). CDR3 length equals 16 residues. V lost 5 bases to trimming and J lost 4 bases; unmatched junction nucleotides: 8.

This chain links TRBV4-1 with TRBJ2-5, with D possibly being TRBD1 (5 bases). Per the germline V gene, CDR1 is MGHRA and CDR2 is YSYEKL. V lost 1 base and J lost 2, with 11 bases in between. The CDR3 is made up of 15 amino acids. The CDR3 coding sequence is TGCGCCAGCAGCCAAGTTGAACAGGTACAAGAGACCCAGTACTTC. Protein product: CASSQVEQVQETQYF.

This rearrangement joins TRBV25-1 to TRBJ1-1; tentatively, D is TRBD1 (6 bases). Deletions cut 10 bases from V and 10 bases from J, with 19 bases between. Germline V gene lookup returns CDR1 MGHDK and CDR2 SYGVNS. CDR3 size: 12 residues. CDR3 amino acids: CATSGGPPAAFF. The CDR3 DNA reads TGTGCCACCTCCGGGGGGCCCCCAGCAGCTTTCTTT.

This rearrangement joins TRBV6-4 to TRBJ2-3, with D hard to call. The V end lost 6 bases, the J end lost 3 bases, and 13 bases lay between the germline ends. Germline V gene data show CDR1 as MRHNA and CDR2 as SNTAGT. The CDR3 has 14 amino acids. CDR3 nucleotide sequence: TGTGCCAGCAGCCCGATAGAATTGACAGATACGCAGTATTTT. It yields the protein CASSPIELTDTQYF.

This rearrangement joins TRBV5-1 to TRBJ2-7; 8 bases fit TRBD1. The CDR3 spans 16 residues. With V trimmed by 5 bases and J by 3 bases, 13 bases remained unmatched. Germline V lookup: CDR1 SGHRS, CDR2 YFSETQ. For the CDR3, the DNA is TGCGCCAGCAGAATCTCGACAGGGGAGTATTTCTACGAGCAGTACTTC. This codes for CASRISTGEYFYEQYF.

This clone was detected only once. DNA of the CDR3: TGTGCCACCGGGGGATGGACAGGAGAGAGCGGGAGGGCCCCAGATACGCAGTATTTT. It codes for CATGGWTGESGRAPDTQYF. The V gene is TRBV24-1, the J gene TRBJ2-3; 10 bases match TRBD2. CDR3 length equals 19 residues. J was trimmed by 4 bases and V by 9 bases; bases with no gene match: 21. Germline V CDR1 and CDR2: KGHDR, SFDVKD.

This chain connects TRBV6-6 to TRBJ1-4; 7 bases are shared with TRBD1. Germline CDR1 reads MNHNY; CDR2 reads SVGAGI (reference sequence). V was clipped by 4 bases and J by 5 bases; unmatched bases: 4. The CDR3 covers 14 residues. The CDR3: CASSSSTGNEKLFF. The CDR3 DNA sequence: TGTGCCAGCAGTTCGTCGACAGGGAATGAAAAACTGTTTTTT.

The table lists this clone with a few counts. The chain links TRBV19 to TRBJ2-2; D may be TRBD2 (6 bases). The CDR3 runs 14 residues. Per the germline V gene, CDR1 is LNHDA and CDR2 is SQIVND (reference sequence). Deletions cut 6 bases from V and 4 bases from J, with 12 bases between. CDR3 coding DNA: TGTGCCAGTAGCTTGGGGGGTGTCACCGGGGAGCTGTTTTTT. Its protein is CASSLGGVTGELFF.

This chain connects TRBV7-6 to TRBJ2-1; TRBD1 aligns across 9 bases. CDR3 size: 15 residues. Germline loops: CDR1 SGHVS, CDR2 FNYEAQ. Unmatched junction bases numbered 6, after V lost 6 bases and J lost 3 bases. The CDR3 DNA sequence: TGTGCCAGCAGTCTCCGGGACAGGGTCTACAATGAGCAGTTCTTC. It encodes CASSLRDRVYNEQFF.

V gene TRBV18 combines with J gene TRBJ2-3, with 10 bases lining up with TRBD1. Germline V gene sequence: CDR1 KGHSH, CDR2 LQKENI. This CDR3 is built from 18 residues. Trimming at V came to 4 bases and at J to 2 bases, leaving 12 bases not matched to a gene. Here the CDR3 reads CASSRPGQGTPITDTQYF. The DNA for the CDR3 is TGTGCCAGCTCACGTCCGGGACAGGGGACACCGATCACAGATACGCAGTATTTT.

V and J are TRBV6-2 or TRBV6-3 and TRBJ1-2, with 7 bases that match TRBD1. V was pared by 6 bases and J by 4 bases, with 8 bases of the junction left unmatched. The CDR3 consists of 14 residues. CDR1 is MNHEY and CDR2 is SVGEGT in the germline V gene. This CDR3 is CASSHPGQIYGYTF. The CDR3 coding sequence is TGTGCCAGCAGCCACCCGGGACAGATCTATGGCTACACCTTC.

V and J are TRBV2 and TRBJ2-2, with TRBD1 matching over 9 bases. CDR1 and CDR2 (germline): SNHLY, FYNNEI. V was pared by 6 bases and J by 6 bases, with 5 bases of the junction left unmatched. This CDR3 is 14 amino acids long. The CDR3 nucleotides are TGTGCCAGCAGGGCCGGGACAGGGTCCGGGGAGCTGTTTTTT. It yields the protein CASRAGTGSGELFF.

J is TRBJ2-5 and V is TRBV5-1; D perhaps matches TRBD1 (5 bases). Per germline, CDR1 SGHRS and CDR2 YFSETQ. The ends were cut back, 3 bases at V and 9 bases at J, with 21 bases in the middle. This CDR3 contains 15 residues. The CDR3 DNA is TGCGCCAGCAGCTATGGAGTAGCCCAGCCAGGGCCCCAGTACTTC. This sequence encodes CASSYGVAQPGPQYF. Based on the CDR3 plus reference TRBV5-1 and TRBJ2-5, the full variable domain is KAGVTQTPRYLIKTRGQQVTLSCSPISGHRSVSWYQQTPGQGLQFLFEYFSETQRNKGNFPGRFSGRQFSNSRSEMNVSTLELGDSALYLCASSYGVAQPGPQYFGPGTRLLVL.

In this sample, this clone turned up a few times. This chain connects TRBV29-1 to TRBJ1-1, with no clear D. The V gene lost 1 base and the J gene lost 4 bases, with 19 bases spanning the gap. The CDR3 is made up of 16 amino acids. Germline assignment: CDR1 SQVTM and CDR2 ANQGSEA. The CDR3 spells CSVEAPSRVFRTEAFF. CDR3 coding DNA: TGCAGCGTTGAAGCGCCAAGTCGGGTTTTCCGCACTGAAGCTTTCTTT.

In its sample, this clone was seen once. The chain combines TRBV4-2 with TRBJ2-7; D might be TRBD2 (6 bases). The germline V and J ends were trimmed by 3 bases and 2 bases, with 14 bases remaining between them. The CDR3 contains 15 residues. The V gene's germline CDR1 is LGHNA and CDR2 YNFKEQ. The chain's CDR3 is CASSQSFGEAYEQYF. Written as DNA, the CDR3 is TGTGCCAGCAGCCAGAGTTTCGGGGAGGCCTACGAGCAGTACTTC.

The rearrangement joins TRBV28 to TRBJ2-2; 9 nucleotides align to TRBD1. Germline CDR1 MDHEN, CDR2 SYDVKM. The V gene end was trimmed by 10 bases and the J gene end by 2 bases; junction bases not matched to a gene: 11. The CDR3 spans 16 residues. The CDR3 DNA reads as TGTGCCACCATATTAACAGGGGGCTTCAACACCGGGGAGCTGTTTTTT. It yields the protein CATILTGGFNTGELFF. Variable domain in full (rest from reference TRBV28 and TRBJ2-2): DVKVTQSSRYLVKRTGEKVFLECVQDMDHENMFWYRQDPGLGLRLIYFSYDVKMKEKGDIPEGYSVSREKKERFSLILESASTNQTSMYLCATILTGGFNTGELFFGEGSRLTVL.